What follows are 20 T cell receptor beta chains derived from one specimen sequenced in a study of neoadjuvant anti-PD-1 for oral cavity cancer. Profiled with immunoSEQ multiplex PCR; TCRdb holds only in-frame clones, not every one. The sample lists 84,000 or so clones, approximately 84% occurring once. Sequencing was performed on PBMCs, taken before nivolumab (anti-PD-1) treatment. The receptors originated from a person between 35 and 79 years old with oral cavity squamous cell carcinoma.

In this sample, this clone turned up a few times. The chain links TRBV4-2 to TRBJ1-1, with D maybe TRBD1 (5 bases). Germline loops: CDR1 LGHNA, CDR2 YNFKEQ. This CDR3 contains 13 residues. V was pared by 4 bases and J by 4 bases, with 10 bases between. CDR3 sequence: CASSLTGGTEAFF. The CDR3 nucleotides read TGTGCCAGCAGCCTCACAGGAGGCACTGAAGCTTTCTTT.

The chain couples TRBV5-8 to TRBJ1-4, with TRBD1 matching 8 bases. CDR3 length equals 14 residues. V lost 2 bases, J lost 5 bases, and 2 bases stayed unmatched. Germline lookup yields CDR1 SGHTS and CDR2 YDEGEE. CDR3 sequence: CASSFRDRNEKLFF. CDR3 coding DNA: TGTGCCAGCAGCTTCCGGGACAGGAATGAAAAACTGTTTTTT.

This chain connects TRBV7-8 to TRBJ2-7; 14 nucleotides agree with TRBD2. There are 16 residues in the CDR3. Losses at the gene ends were 0 bases for V and 7 bases for J; bases not matched to a gene: 5. CDR1 is SGHVS and CDR2 is FQNEAQ in the germline V gene. The CDR3 sequence: CASSLAPGTSGGEQYF. DNA for the CDR3: TGTGCCAGCAGCTTAGCCCCCGGGACTAGCGGGGGAGAGCAGTACTTC.

The V gene is TRBV27, the J gene TRBJ2-7; D might be TRBD1 (7 bases). The germline gives CDR1 MNHEY, CDR2 SMNVEV (reference sequence). The V end was cut by 5 bases, the J end by 2 bases, with 13 bases between. The CDR3 contains 14 residues. The CDR3 protein is CASSRRDSTYEQYF. In DNA form, the CDR3 reads TGTGCCAGCAGTCGGCGGGACAGCACCTACGAGCAGTACTTC.

The CDR3 region is CASSLPGGSTDTQYF. CDR3 DNA sequence: TGCGCCAGCAGCTTACCTGGAGGAAGCACAGATACGCAGTATTTT. V is TRBV5-1 and J is TRBJ2-3, with a weak D call TRBD2 (5 bases). Trimming left V 2 bases short and J 0 bases short, with 10 bases between. Looked up from germline, CDR1 is SGHRS and CDR2 is YFSETQ. The CDR3 loop spans 15 amino acids.

This sequence joins TRBV29-1 and TRBJ1-1; no definite D call. The CDR3 is 15 residues long. Germline V CDR1 and CDR2: SQVTM, ANQGSEA. Trimming removed 2 bases from V and 4 bases from J, with 17 bases in between. CDR3 sequence reads: CSVELARVEVTEAFF. The CDR3 coding sequence is TGCAGCGTTGAACTGGCGCGGGTTGAGGTCACTGAAGCTTTCTTT.

V and J are TRBV5-1 and TRBJ2-7; 8 bases agree with TRBD2. Germline CDR1 SGHRS, CDR2 YFSETQ. V lost 5 bases to trimming and J lost 0 bases; unmatched junction nucleotides: 10. This CDR3 has 16 residues. The DNA for the CDR3 is TGCGCCAGCAGTTCCGGGACTAGTGGGGTCTCCTACGAGCAGTACTTC. It is translated as CASSSGTSGVSYEQYF. The full variable domain, in which reference TRBV5-1 and TRBJ2-7 provide the parts outside the CDR3, is KAGVTQTPRYLIKTRGQQVTLSCSPISGHRSVSWYQQTPGQGLQFLFEYFSETQRNKGNFPGRFSGRQFSNSRSEMNVSTLELGDSALYLCASSSGTSGVSYEQYFGPGTRLTVT.

V is TRBV5-1 and J is TRBJ2-1, with 11 bases identical to TRBD2. This CDR3 comprises 16 residues. Germline V gives CDR1 SGHRS, CDR2 YFSETQ. The J segment lost 5 bases and the V segment lost 4 bases, leaving 8 bases of the junction unmatched. The CDR3 DNA is TGCGCCAGCAGCGTAGCGGGACTAGCGGCAAACAATGAGCAGTTCTTC. It encodes CASSVAGLAANNEQFF.

The rearrangement links TRBV10-3 to TRBJ1-2; TRBD1 might be the D (5 bases). The CDR3 runs to 13 residues. The V end lost 9 bases, the J end lost 0 bases, and 11 bases lay between the germline ends. Germline CDR1 reads ENHRY; CDR2 reads SYGVKD. The CDR3 spells CAIVDSPNYGYTF. DNA of the CDR3: TGTGCCATTGTAGACAGTCCTAACTATGGCTACACCTTC.

The V gene is TRBV5-6, the J gene TRBJ2-2; 7 positions match TRBD1. The V segment lost 5 bases and the J segment 4 bases; nucleotides outside the gene matches: 5. CDR1 and CDR2 (germline): SGHDT, YYEEEE. The CDR3 loop spans 14 amino acids. CDR3 in amino acids: CASRIQGTTGELFF. The CDR3 region has the DNA TGTGCCAGCAGAATACAGGGGACCACCGGGGAGCTGTTTTTT.

The V gene is TRBV5-1, the J gene TRBJ2-5, with 7 bases identical to TRBD2. This CDR3 is 16 amino acids long. Germline lookup yields CDR1 SGHRS and CDR2 YFSETQ. V dropped 7 bases and J dropped 4; count of bases not matched to a gene: 16. The CDR3 protein is CASSSGASGLPETQYF. The CDR3, as DNA: TGCGCCAGCTCGTCGGGCGCTAGCGGCCTCCCAGAGACCCAGTACTTC.

This chain connects TRBV10-3 to TRBJ1-2; a weak D match, TRBD1 (6 bases). CDR1 and CDR2 (germline): ENHRY, SYGVKD. The CDR3 is 13 residues long. Trimming shortened V by 3 bases and J by 3 bases, and 8 bases separated the two germline ends. DNA for the CDR3: TGTGCCATCAGTGAAAGGACAGACTATGGCTACACCTTC. Translated: CAISERTDYGYTF.

This clone came up a few times. This sequence joins TRBV29-1 and TRBJ2-1; no reliable D call. V was trimmed by 0 bases and J by 9 bases, leaving 12 bases between them. Germline V gene lookup returns CDR1 SQVTM and CDR2 ANQGSEA. The CDR3 sequence is 13 residues long. The CDR3 DNA reads TGCAGCGTTGAAGATCCCGGCTCTCGTGAGCAGTTCTTC. Translated: CSVEDPGSREQFF.

The chain links TRBV19 to TRBJ2-1; 7 bases match TRBD2. Germline V gene sequence: CDR1 LNHDA, CDR2 SQIVND (reference sequence). The length of the CDR3 is 17 residues. Trimming took 0 bases from V and 4 from J; bases not matched to a gene: 9. CDR3 in amino acids: CASSIDLASGKYNEQFF. The CDR3 bases are TGTGCCAGTAGTATAGATCTGGCTAGCGGCAAGTACAATGAGCAGTTCTTC.

In its sample, this clone was seen a few times. The V gene is TRBV28, the J gene TRBJ2-7; TRBD2 aligns across 8 bases. Germline-derived CDR1 and CDR2 are MDHEN and SYDVKM. V was pared by 2 bases and J by 10 bases, with 13 bases of the junction left unmatched. The CDR3 contains 15 residues. The CDR3: CASSLRTSTPFGQYF. For the CDR3, the DNA is TGTGCCAGCAGTTTAAGGACTAGCACGCCCTTCGGACAGTACTTC.

The chain couples TRBV9 to TRBJ1-2, with D maybe TRBD1 (6 bases). V lost 3 bases to trimming and J lost 3 bases, with 18 bases between them. The CDR3 has 16 residues. CDR1 and CDR2 (germline): SGDLS, YYNGEE. CDR3 sequence reads: CASSAQRVQGDYGYTF. Written as DNA, the CDR3 is TGTGCCAGCAGCGCTCAGAGGGTACAGGGCGACTATGGCTACACCTTC.

CDR3 DNA sequence: TGTGCCAGCAGTCTTAAGGACCCGACTACCCATGAGCAGTTCTTC. It encodes CASSLKDPTTHEQFF. The chain combines TRBV6-6 with TRBJ2-1; TRBD2 is a possible D gene (5 bases). The V gene's germline CDR1 is MNHNY and CDR2 SVGAGI (reference sequence). This CDR3 is built from 15 residues. With 5 bases removed from V and 8 bases from J, the gap between germline ends came to 19 bases.

V usage is TRBV10-3 and J usage is TRBJ2-5, with D perhaps matching TRBD1 (6 bases). This CDR3 comprises 13 residues. Trimming cost V 4 bases and J 3 bases, with 9 bases left between them. Germline CDR1 reads ENHRY; CDR2 reads SYGVKD. The CDR3 here is CAISGRDKETQYF. The CDR3 DNA reads TGTGCCATCAGTGGACGGGACAAAGAGACCCAGTACTTC.

The chain combines TRBV5-1 with TRBJ2-6; D uncertain. The V end was cut by 5 bases, the J end by 3 bases, with 9 bases between. Germline lookup yields CDR1 SGHRS and CDR2 YFSETQ. The CDR3 extends over 14 amino acids. CDR3 sequence reads: CASSVEVGANVLTF. The CDR3 DNA is TGCGCCAGCAGTGTTGAGGTTGGGGCCAACGTCCTGACTTTC. Complete variable domain (other parts from reference TRBV5-1 and TRBJ2-6): KAGVTQTPRYLIKTRGQQVTLSCSPISGHRSVSWYQQTPGQGLQFLFEYFSETQRNKGNFPGRFSGRQFSNSRSEMNVSTLELGDSALYLCASSVEVGANVLTFGAGSRLTVL.

V gene TRBV5-1 combines with J gene TRBJ2-2; D not certain. V was clipped by 6 bases and J by 3 bases, with 9 bases between them. The CDR3 has 13 residues. Germline CDR1 is SGHRS and CDR2 is YFSETQ. The CDR3 region is CASIESDTGELFF. The CDR3 DNA follows: TGCGCCAGCATAGAAAGCGACACCGGGGAGCTGTTTTTT. The full variable domain, with the rest looked up from reference TRBV5-1 and TRBJ2-2, is KAGVTQTPRYLIKTRGQQVTLSCSPISGHRSVSWYQQTPGQGLQFLFEYFSETQRNKGNFPGRFSGRQFSNSRSEMNVSTLELGDSALYLCASIESDTGELFFGEGSRLTVL.